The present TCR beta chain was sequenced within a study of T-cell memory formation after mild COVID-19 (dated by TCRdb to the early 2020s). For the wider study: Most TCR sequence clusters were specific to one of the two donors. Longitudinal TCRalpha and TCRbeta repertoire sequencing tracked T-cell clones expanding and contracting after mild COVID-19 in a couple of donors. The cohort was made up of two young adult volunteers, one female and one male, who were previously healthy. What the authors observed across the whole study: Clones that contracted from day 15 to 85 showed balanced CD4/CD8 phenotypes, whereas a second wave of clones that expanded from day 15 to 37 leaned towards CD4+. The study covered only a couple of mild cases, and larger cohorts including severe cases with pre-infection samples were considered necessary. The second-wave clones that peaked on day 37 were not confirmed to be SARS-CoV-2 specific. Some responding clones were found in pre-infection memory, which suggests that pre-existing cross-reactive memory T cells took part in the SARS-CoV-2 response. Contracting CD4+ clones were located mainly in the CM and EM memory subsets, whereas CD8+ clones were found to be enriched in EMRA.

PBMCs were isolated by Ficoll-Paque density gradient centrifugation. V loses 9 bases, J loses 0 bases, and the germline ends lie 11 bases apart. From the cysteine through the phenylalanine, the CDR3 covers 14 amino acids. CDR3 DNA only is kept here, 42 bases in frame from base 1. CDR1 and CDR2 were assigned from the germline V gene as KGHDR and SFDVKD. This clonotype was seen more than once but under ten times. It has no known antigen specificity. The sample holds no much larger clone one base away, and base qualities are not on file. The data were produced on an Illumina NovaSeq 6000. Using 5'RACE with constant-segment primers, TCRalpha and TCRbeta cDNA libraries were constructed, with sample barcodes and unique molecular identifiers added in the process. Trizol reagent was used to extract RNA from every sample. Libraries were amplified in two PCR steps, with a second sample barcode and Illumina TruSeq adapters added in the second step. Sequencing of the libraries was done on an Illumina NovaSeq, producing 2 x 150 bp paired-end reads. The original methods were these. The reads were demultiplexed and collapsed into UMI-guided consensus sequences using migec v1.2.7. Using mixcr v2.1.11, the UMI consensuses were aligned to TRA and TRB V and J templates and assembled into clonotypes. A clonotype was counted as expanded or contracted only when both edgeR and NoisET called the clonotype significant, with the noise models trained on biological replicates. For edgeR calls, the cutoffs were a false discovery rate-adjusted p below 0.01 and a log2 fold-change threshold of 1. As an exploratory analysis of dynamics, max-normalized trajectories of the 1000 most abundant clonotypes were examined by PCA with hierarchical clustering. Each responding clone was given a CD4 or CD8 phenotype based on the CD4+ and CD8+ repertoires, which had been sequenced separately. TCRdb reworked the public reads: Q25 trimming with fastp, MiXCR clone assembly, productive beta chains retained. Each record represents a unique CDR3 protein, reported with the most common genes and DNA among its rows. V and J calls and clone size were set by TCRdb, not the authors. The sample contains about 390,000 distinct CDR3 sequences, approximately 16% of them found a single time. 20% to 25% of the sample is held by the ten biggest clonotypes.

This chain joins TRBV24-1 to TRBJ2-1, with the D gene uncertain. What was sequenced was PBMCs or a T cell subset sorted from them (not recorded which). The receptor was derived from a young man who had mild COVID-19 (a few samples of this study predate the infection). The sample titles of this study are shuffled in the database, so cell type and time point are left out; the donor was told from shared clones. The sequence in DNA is TGTGCCACCTCAAGCAGCGTCTCCTACAATGAGCAGTTCTTC. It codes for CATSSSVSYNEQFF.